The subject of this entry is one TCR beta chain. The data were produced by immunoSEQ multiplex PCR, yet TCRdb's version contains in-frame clones alone and is incomplete. The table has roughly 36,000 clones, roughly 91% seen once. Germline CDR1 and CDR2: LGHNA and YSLEER. CDR3 length: 17 residues. With 0 bases clipped from V and 1 base from J, the junction kept 7 bases outside the gene matches. The sample originates from a study of PD-L1 blockade in urothelial cancer. This TCR was sampled from a man aged 55-75 years with urothelial cancer. The sequencing here drew on PBMCs, taken around atezolizumab (anti-PD-L1) treatment. The chain employs TRBV4-3 and TRBJ2-5; 8 bases agree with TRBD2. The CDR3 region is CASSQEADGGAQETQYF. As DNA, the CDR3 is TGCGCCAGCAGCCAAGAAGCAGACGGGGGGGCCCAAGAGACCCAGTACTTC.